This T cell receptor (beta chain) derives from a study of follicular helper T cells after annual influenza vaccination. The overall study: Some donors were sampled over the 2013-2014, 2014-2015 and 2015-2016 vaccinations.

Germline V gives CDR1 SGHRS, CDR2 YFSETQ. The CDR3 contains 13 residues. V was pared by 0 bases and J by 0 bases, with 3 bases between. General study findings and limits: Rare clonotypes were missed; only about 10-23% of cells gave TCRB. Day 7 ICOS+CD38+ clones were most often found later in ICOS-CD38- cTfh cells. Change in circulating plasmablasts correlated with ICOS+CD38+ cTfh clonality change.

Clones were sequenced by immunoSEQ multiplex PCR, and TCRdb holds only the in-frame ones, with some missing. The sample lists about 9,400 clones, 83% seen once, with roughly 0.35% in the top ten. The time point is: 2014-2015 season, 7 days after vaccination. As for this clone: Its antigen is unidentified.

The chain uses TRBV5-1 and TRBJ1-1; D is unclear. Material: CXCR5- memory CD4+ T cells sorted from blood, obtained 7 days after influenza vaccination. The clonotype comes from an adult who received the influenza vaccine. The CDR3 region is CASSLEMNTEAFF. As DNA, the CDR3 is TGCGCCAGCAGCTTGGAGATGAACACTGAAGCTTTCTTT.